This passage covers 13 T cell receptor beta chains from one sample sequenced in a study of blood T cell repertoires in COVID-19. Assay used: immunoSEQ multiplex PCR; TCRdb lists only in-frame clones, some missing. Altogether some 200,000 clones are present, 80% to 90% being singletons, with the ten largest covering 2.5%. Sequenced sample: peripheral blood. The receptor source for this set is a man aged 35 to 55 with active or convalescent COVID-19.

The chain carries TRBV4-3 and TRBJ2-7; no firm D call. Per germline, CDR1 LGHNA and CDR2 YSLEER. V lost 0 bases and J 5 bases, leaving 11 bases between the germline ends. CDR3 size: 14 residues. CDR3 in amino acids: CASSQDEALNEQYF. As DNA, the CDR3 is TGCGCCAGCAGCCAAGACGAGGCGCTGAACGAGCAGTACTTC.

The CDR3, as DNA: TGTGCCAGCAGCCGACCCCAACAGGGGGGGAACAATCAGCCCCAGCATTTT. Translation: CASSRPQQGGNNQPQHF. The genes are TRBV11-3 and TRBJ1-5; 8 nucleotides agree with TRBD1. Trimming cost V 5 bases and J 3 bases; bases outside gene matches: 12. Looked up from germline, CDR1 is SGHNT and CDR2 is YENEEA. This CDR3 has 17 residues. The full variable domain, rest sourced from reference TRBV11-3 and TRBJ1-5, is EAGVVQSPRYKIIEKKQPVAFWCNPISGHNTLYWYLQNLGQGPELLIRYENEEAVDDSQLPKDRFSAERLKGVDSTLKIQPAELGDSAVYLCASSRPQQGGNNQPQHFGDGTRLSIL.

This rearrangement joins TRBV12-3 or TRBV12-4 to TRBJ2-3; D unresolved. This CDR3 is built from 11 residues. V was cut by 6 bases and J by 2 bases, with 3 bases left in between. The CDR3 loop reads CASRYTDTQYF. The CDR3, as DNA: TGTGCCAGCAGGTACACAGATACGCAGTATTTT.

The rearrangement joins TRBV30 to TRBJ1-1, with D tentatively TRBD1 (5 bases). Germline V CDR1 and CDR2: GTSNPN, SVGIG (reference sequence). This CDR3 region has 14 residues. With 2 bases removed from V and 0 bases from J, the gap between germline ends came to 10 bases. The CDR3 DNA sequence: TGTGCCTGGAGTCCTGCAGGGATGAACACTGAAGCTTTCTTT. This codes for CAWSPAGMNTEAFF.

This sequence joins TRBV5-1 and TRBJ2-1, with 8 bases that match TRBD2. After removal of 0 bases from V and 1 base from J, the junction contained 0 bases not matched to a gene. The germline gives CDR1 SGHRS, CDR2 YFSETQ. The CDR3 covers 15 residues. The CDR3 spells CASSLGGGSYNEQFF. The DNA for the CDR3 is TGCGCCAGCAGCTTGGGCGGGGGGTCCTACAATGAGCAGTTCTTC.

The chain recombines TRBV7-8 with TRBJ1-1; 7 bases are a match to TRBD1. Looked up from germline, CDR1 is SGHVS and CDR2 is FQNEAQ. There are 16 residues in the CDR3. J was trimmed by 0 bases and V by 5 bases; bases with no gene match: 9. CDR3 protein: CASSVRQGLLNTEAFF. In nucleotides, the CDR3 is TGTGCCAGCAGCGTAAGACAGGGTCTCTTGAACACTGAAGCTTTCTTT.

The chain uses TRBV18 and TRBJ1-1, with D uncertain. From germline, CDR1 is KGHSH and CDR2 LQKENI. This CDR3 comprises 13 residues. The V end lost 2 bases, the J end lost 1 base, and 5 bases lay between the germline ends. CDR3 in DNA: TGTGCCAGCTCACCAGGGCAGAACACTGAAGCTTTCTTT. Translated: CASSPGQNTEAFF.

This clone was seen a single time. This chain links TRBV10-3 with TRBJ1-2, with D unclear. Trimming left V 8 bases short and J 8 bases short, with 21 bases between. Germline V gives CDR1 ENHRY, CDR2 SYGVKD. This CDR3 comprises 14 residues. DNA of the CDR3: TGTGCCATCGGTTCGGACGGCTTCGGGGAAGGCTACACCTTC. Its translation: CAIGSDGFGEGYTF.

Remarks on this clone: Because it lacks the conserved phenylalanine or tryptophan at the end, this CDR3 is likely a read error. The limits of the CDR3 on the DNA are not certain, so only TCRdb's listed CDR3 is given. V and J are TRBV24-1 and TRBJ2-7; the table gives TRBD1 as D, unverified against the DNA. Germline V lookup: CDR1 KGHDR, CDR2 SFDVKD. The CDR3 length equals 10 residues, ends included. Here the CDR3 reads CATSDLTYNL.

The chain carries TRBV4-3 and TRBJ1-2; D unclear. Germline lookup yields CDR1 LGHNA and CDR2 YSLEER. The CDR3 is 15 residues long. The germline V and J ends were trimmed by 4 bases and 4 bases, with 16 bases remaining between them. CDR3 sequence reads: CASSPHGEGGYGYTF. In DNA form, the CDR3 reads TGCGCCAGCAGCCCCCATGGGGAGGGCGGCTATGGCTACACCTTC.

A few counts support this clone. This chain uses TRBV6-1 with TRBJ2-7; D remains unclear. CDR1 and CDR2 (germline): MNHNS, SASEGT. The CDR3 runs 13 residues. V was pared by 0 bases and J by 4 bases, with 7 bases between. The DNA for the CDR3 is TGTGCCAGCAGTGAAGCGATCAGGTACGAGCAGTACTTC. This codes for CASSEAIRYEQYF.

The V call is TRBV6-1, the J call TRBJ2-7, with TRBD1 matching over 8 bases. J was trimmed by 9 bases and V by 0 bases; bases with no gene match: 7. The CDR3 length is 14 residues. In germline, CDR1 is MNHNS, CDR2 SASEGT. The CDR3 sequence is CASSEAPPGTGQYF. The CDR3 DNA reads TGTGCCAGCAGTGAAGCCCCCCCGGGGACAGGGCAGTACTTC.

This sequence joins TRBV28 and TRBJ1-6; weak D call: TRBD1 (5 bases). The CDR3 consists of 18 residues. CDR1 is MDHEN, CDR2 SYDVKM, per germline. V lost 0 bases to trimming and J lost 0 bases, with 12 bases between them. The CDR3 bases are TGTGCCAGCAGTTTATGGAGGACACCGAGCTCCTATAATTCACCCCTCCACTTT. This translates into CASSLWRTPSSYNSPLHF.